This is a list of T cell receptor beta chains from one sample in a study of response to subunit inactivated influenza vaccine. TCRdb processed the RT-PCR reads anew with MiXCR; each CDR3 protein has one entry. The table has 450,000 to 600,000 distinct CDR3 sequences, 7.2% seen once. The starting material was PBMCs from blood, obtained less than 30 months after vaccination. The receptors stem from a man aged 50 to 75 who received an inactivated influenza vaccine. Each CDR3 is given with its conserved first and last residue. Each record gives: D gene, V gene, J gene, clone size, CDR3 DNA, CDR3 protein. A D gene is named only where the DNA matches it firmly. Clone sizes are given selectively: once, few, many, or a class where the clone is expanded.

d_call: .; v_call: TRBV5-1; j_call: TRBJ2-3; clone_size: few; cdr3_nt: TGCGCCAGCAGCTTTGGGCGTGATACGCAGTATTTT; cdr3_aa: CASSFGRDTQYF
d_call: TRBD1; v_call: TRBV6-1; j_call: TRBJ1-2; clone_size: .; cdr3_nt: TGTGCCAGCAAAGGACAGGGGGCGGATGGCTACACCTTC; cdr3_aa: CASKGQGADGYTF
d_call: .; v_call: TRBV18; j_call: TRBJ1-5; clone_size: few; cdr3_nt: TGTGCCAGCTCACCACTCTCAGGGTCCGAACAGCCCCAGCATTTT; cdr3_aa: CASSPLSGSEQPQHF
d_call: .; v_call: TRBV7-9; j_call: TRBJ2-2; clone_size: few; cdr3_nt: TGTGCCAGCAGCTTAGTGGGACTTACCGGGGAGCTGTTTTTT; cdr3_aa: CASSLVGLTGELFF
d_call: .; v_call: TRBV5-4; j_call: TRBJ1-5; clone_size: .; cdr3_nt: TGTGCCAGCAGCCGGGGAAACGGGGTCAGCAATCAGCCCCAGCATTTT; cdr3_aa: CASSRGNGVSNQPQHF
d_call: .; v_call: TRBV29-1; j_call: TRBJ2-1; clone_size: .; cdr3_nt: TGCAGCGCATCACCGGGACCAAACAATGAGCAGTTCTTC; cdr3_aa: CSASPGPNNEQFF
d_call: .; v_call: TRBV12-3/TRBV12-4; j_call: TRBJ2-2; clone_size: many; cdr3_nt: TGTGCCAGCAACCAGGGACCCGGGGAGCTGTTTTTT; cdr3_aa: CASNQGPGELFF
d_call: .; v_call: TRBV4-3; j_call: TRBJ2-7; clone_size: few; cdr3_nt: TGCGCCAGCAGCAAAGATGTAGGGCCAACCGAGCAGTACTTC; cdr3_aa: CASSKDVGPTEQYF
d_call: TRBD2; v_call: TRBV28; j_call: TRBJ2-1; clone_size: many; cdr3_nt: TGTGCCAGCAGTTTGCCTAGCGGGAGCTACAATGAGCAGTTCTTC; cdr3_aa: CASSLPSGSYNEQFF
d_call: .; v_call: TRBV18; j_call: TRBJ2-1; clone_size: .; cdr3_nt: TGTGCCAGCTCACCGAAAGTAGCGGCCTCCAATGAGCAGTTCTTC; cdr3_aa: CASSPKVAASNEQFF
d_call: .; v_call: TRBV18; j_call: TRBJ1-4; clone_size: .; cdr3_nt: TGTGCCAGCTCATCCGAGCCGAATGAAAAACTGTTTTTT; cdr3_aa: CASSSEPNEKLFF
d_call: .; v_call: TRBV6-2/TRBV6-3; j_call: TRBJ2-1; clone_size: .; cdr3_nt: TGTGCCAGCAGTTACATTGCGGACAATGAGCAGTTCTTC; cdr3_aa: CASSYIADNEQFF
d_call: TRBD1; v_call: TRBV15; j_call: TRBJ1-6; clone_size: few; cdr3_nt: TGTGCCACCAGCAGAGATCTGGGACAGGGTAATTCACCCCTCCACTTT; cdr3_aa: CATSRDLGQGNSPLHF
d_call: .; v_call: TRBV12-3/TRBV12-4; j_call: TRBJ2-3; clone_size: few; cdr3_nt: TGTGCCTGGGGGGCCCCACCCCCGTTTACGCAGTATTTT; cdr3_aa: CAWGAPPPFTQYF
d_call: .; v_call: TRBV7-9; j_call: TRBJ2-1; clone_size: many; cdr3_nt: TGTGCCAGCAGCTTGGGGGCCCCCAGGGGAGGAAATGAGCAGTTCTTC; cdr3_aa: CASSLGAPRGGNEQFF
d_call: .; v_call: TRBV19; j_call: TRBJ1-4; clone_size: few; cdr3_nt: TGTGCCAGTAGTACGGGCGGGTATAATGAAAAACTGTTTTTT; cdr3_aa: CASSTGGYNEKLFF
d_call: TRBD2; v_call: TRBV7-2; j_call: TRBJ2-1; clone_size: .; cdr3_nt: TGTGCCAGCAGCTTAAGTGGCGGGAGGGCCAGGGAGCAGTTCTTC; cdr3_aa: CASSLSGGRAREQFF
d_call: TRBD2; v_call: TRBV4-3; j_call: TRBJ2-3; clone_size: many; cdr3_nt: TGCGCCAGCAGCCAAGATGAAGCGGCGGGAGGCCTAAATACGCAGTATTTT; cdr3_aa: CASSQDEAAGGLNTQYF
d_call: TRBD1; v_call: TRBV24-1; j_call: TRBJ2-7; clone_size: .; cdr3_nt: TGTGCCACCAGTGATCCGGGACAGGGGGACTACGAGCAGTACTTC; cdr3_aa: CATSDPGQGDYEQYF
d_call: .; v_call: TRBV5-6; j_call: TRBJ1-4; clone_size: many; cdr3_nt: TGTGCCAGCAGCTTATGGGGAGCCTATGAAAAACTGTTTTTT; cdr3_aa: CASSLWGAYEKLFF
d_call: TRBD2; v_call: TRBV6-1; j_call: TRBJ2-1; clone_size: .; cdr3_nt: TGTGCCAGCACCGAGGCCAGCGGGGGGGCCAATGAGCAGTTCTTC; cdr3_aa: CASTEASGGANEQFF
d_call: .; v_call: TRBV7-9; j_call: TRBJ1-2; clone_size: .; cdr3_nt: TGTGCCAGCAGCCCTCACCCGGGGGTCGCTAACTATGGCTACACCTTC; cdr3_aa: CASSPHPGVANYGYTF
d_call: .; v_call: TRBV18; j_call: TRBJ2-5; clone_size: many; cdr3_nt: TGTGCCAGCTCACCGTCCCAGGGGTTTTGGGGCCAAGAGACCCAGTACTTC; cdr3_aa: CASSPSQGFWGQETQYF
d_call: TRBD1; v_call: TRBV29-1; j_call: TRBJ2-1; clone_size: .; cdr3_nt: TGCAGCGCCACAGGGGGCTTCTCCTACAATGAGCAGTTCTTC; cdr3_aa: CSATGGFSYNEQFF
d_call: TRBD2; v_call: TRBV7-2; j_call: TRBJ2-1; clone_size: .; cdr3_nt: TGTGCCAGCAGCTTAGCCGTAGCGGGACTATACAATGAGCAGTTCTTC; cdr3_aa: CASSLAVAGLYNEQFF
d_call: TRBD2; v_call: TRBV14; j_call: TRBJ2-1; clone_size: many; cdr3_nt: TGTGCCAGCAGCCAGAAGGCTAGCGGAATGGGGCTATACAATGAGCAGTTCTTC; cdr3_aa: CASSQKASGMGLYNEQFF
d_call: .; v_call: TRBV6-1; j_call: TRBJ1-4; clone_size: .; cdr3_nt: TGTGCCAGCAGCTCCAAGGGTCGGGGTGGTGAAAAACTGTTTTTT; cdr3_aa: CASSSKGRGGEKLFF
d_call: TRBD2; v_call: TRBV20-1; j_call: TRBJ2-7; clone_size: .; cdr3_nt: TGCAGTGCTAGGGGGTTAGGACTAGCGGAGAGACATCAATTACCATCCTACAAGCAGTACTTC; cdr3_aa: CSARGLGLAERHQLPSYKQYF
d_call: TRBD2; v_call: TRBV5-1; j_call: TRBJ2-3; clone_size: many; cdr3_nt: TGCGCCAGCAGCCCCGGACTAGCGAGAGGGACAGATACGCAGTATTTT; cdr3_aa: CASSPGLARGTDTQYF
d_call: .; v_call: TRBV24-1; j_call: TRBJ2-1; clone_size: .; cdr3_nt: TGTGCCACCATACCTAAAACAGGCTCACACTCCTACAATGAGCAGTTCTTC; cdr3_aa: CATIPKTGSHSYNEQFF
d_call: .; v_call: TRBV7-6; j_call: TRBJ1-3; clone_size: many; cdr3_nt: TGTGCCAGCAGCTTACAACAGGGTGCCCACTCTGGAAACACCATATATTTT; cdr3_aa: CASSLQQGAHSGNTIYF
d_call: .; v_call: TRBV27; j_call: TRBJ2-1; clone_size: many; cdr3_nt: TGTGCCAGCAGGGGGTACAATGAGCAGTTCTTC; cdr3_aa: CASRGYNEQFF
d_call: .; v_call: TRBV5-1; j_call: TRBJ2-6; clone_size: .; cdr3_nt: TGCGCCAGCAGCTTGTTCAGAAGCTCTGGGGCCAACGTCCTGACTTTC; cdr3_aa: CASSLFRSSGANVLTF
d_call: .; v_call: TRBV7-2; j_call: TRBJ1-5; clone_size: many; cdr3_nt: TGTGCCAGCAGCTTAGGGGACACGAGCAATCAGCCCCAGCATTTT; cdr3_aa: CASSLGDTSNQPQHF
d_call: .; v_call: TRBV24-1; j_call: TRBJ2-1; clone_size: many; cdr3_nt: TGTGCCACCAGTGACCCCTCAGCGGCCCCCTACAATGAGCAGTTCTTC; cdr3_aa: CATSDPSAAPYNEQFF
d_call: TRBD2; v_call: TRBV18; j_call: TRBJ2-1; clone_size: .; cdr3_nt: TGTGCCAGCTCACCACGTGGGGGACGACTAGCGGGGGCCAATGAGCAGTTCTTC; cdr3_aa: CASSPRGGRLAGANEQFF
d_call: TRBD1; v_call: TRBV18; j_call: TRBJ1-2; clone_size: few; cdr3_nt: TGTGCCAGCTCAACAGGACAGGGGTTGAACTATGGCTACACCTTC; cdr3_aa: CASSTGQGLNYGYTF